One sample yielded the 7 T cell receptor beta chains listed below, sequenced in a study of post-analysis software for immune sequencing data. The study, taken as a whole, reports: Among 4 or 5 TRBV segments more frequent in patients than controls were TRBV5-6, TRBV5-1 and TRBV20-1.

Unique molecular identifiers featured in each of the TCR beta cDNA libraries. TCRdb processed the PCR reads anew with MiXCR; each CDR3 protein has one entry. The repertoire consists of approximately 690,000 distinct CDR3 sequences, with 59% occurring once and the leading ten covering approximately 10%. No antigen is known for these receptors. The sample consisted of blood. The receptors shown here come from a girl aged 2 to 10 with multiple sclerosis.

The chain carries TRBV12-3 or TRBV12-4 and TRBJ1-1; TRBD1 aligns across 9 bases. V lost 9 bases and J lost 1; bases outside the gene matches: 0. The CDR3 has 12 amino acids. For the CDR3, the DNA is TGTGCCAGGGGACAGGGGAACACTGAAGCTTTCTTT. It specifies CARGQGNTEAFF.

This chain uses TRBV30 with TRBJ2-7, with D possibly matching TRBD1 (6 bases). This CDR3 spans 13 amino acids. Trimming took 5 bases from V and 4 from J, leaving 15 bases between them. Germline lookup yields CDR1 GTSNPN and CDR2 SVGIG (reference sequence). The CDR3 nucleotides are TGTGCCTGGTCAACAGGGATAACTTACGAGCAGTACTTC. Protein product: CAWSTGITYEQYF.

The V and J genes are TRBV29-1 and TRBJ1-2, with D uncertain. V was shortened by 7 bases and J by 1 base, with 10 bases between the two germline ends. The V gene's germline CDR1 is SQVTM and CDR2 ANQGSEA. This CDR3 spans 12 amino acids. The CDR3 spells CSGLAVNYGYTF. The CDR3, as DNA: TGCAGCGGTCTGGCTGTTAACTATGGCTACACCTTC.

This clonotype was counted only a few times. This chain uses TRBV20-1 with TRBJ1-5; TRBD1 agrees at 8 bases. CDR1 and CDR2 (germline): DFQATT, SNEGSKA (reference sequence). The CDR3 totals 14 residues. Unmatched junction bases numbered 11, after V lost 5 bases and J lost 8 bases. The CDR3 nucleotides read TGCAGTGCTCAAGGACAGGGAGGGGGGAAGCCCCAGCATTTT. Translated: CSAQGQGGGKPQHF.

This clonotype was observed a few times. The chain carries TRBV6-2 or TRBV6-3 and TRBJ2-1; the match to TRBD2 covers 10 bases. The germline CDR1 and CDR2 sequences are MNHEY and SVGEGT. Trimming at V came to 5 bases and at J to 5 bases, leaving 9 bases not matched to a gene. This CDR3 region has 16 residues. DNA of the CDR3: TGTGCCAGCAGTCTCCGGACTAGCGGAACTAACAATGAGCAGTTCTTC. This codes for CASSLRTSGTNNEQFF.

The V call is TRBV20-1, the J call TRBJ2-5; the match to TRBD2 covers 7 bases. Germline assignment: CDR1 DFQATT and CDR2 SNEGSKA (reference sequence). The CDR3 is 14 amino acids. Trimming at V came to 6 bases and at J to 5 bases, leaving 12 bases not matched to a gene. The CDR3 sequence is CSAPSEAGFETQYF. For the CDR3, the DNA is TGCAGTGCCCCCAGTGAAGCGGGGTTTGAGACCCAGTACTTC.

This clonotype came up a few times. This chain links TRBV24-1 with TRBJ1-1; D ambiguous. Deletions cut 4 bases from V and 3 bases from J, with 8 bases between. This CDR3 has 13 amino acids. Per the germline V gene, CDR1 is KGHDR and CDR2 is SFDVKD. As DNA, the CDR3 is TGTGCCACCAGTGACGGGTCCCACACTGAAGCTTTCTTT. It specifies CATSDGSHTEAFF.